This T cell receptor beta chain is drawn from a study of blood T cell repertoires in COVID-19. Study-level information: Italy, Spain and the United States were the sources of the convalescent and acute COVID-19 samples. The cDNA or gDNA used as material had been derived from T cells, B-cell-depleted T cells, or PBMCs.

The CDR3 runs to 16 residues. V was clipped by 2 bases and J by 6 bases; unmatched bases: 9. Looked up from germline, CDR1 is SGHTA and CDR2 is FQGTGA. Original processing methods: Counts of nucleated cells, estimated from reference gene primer amplification, were obtained. TCRdb's table, derived via immunoSEQ multiplex PCR, lists solely in-frame clones and lacks some. For V, J and clone size, that table is used; D and trimming come from the DNA. Of roughly 110,000 clones in the sample, over 70% were seen once. This receptor was obtained from a woman between 70 and 85 years old with acute or convalescent COVID-19. Specimen: peripheral blood. The V call is TRBV7-3, the J call TRBJ2-2, with 7 bases aligning to TRBD2. The CDR3 here is CASSLVRTSVAGELFF. The CDR3 nucleotides are TGTGCCAGCAGCTTAGTTCGTACTAGCGTGGCCGGGGAGCTGTTTTTT.